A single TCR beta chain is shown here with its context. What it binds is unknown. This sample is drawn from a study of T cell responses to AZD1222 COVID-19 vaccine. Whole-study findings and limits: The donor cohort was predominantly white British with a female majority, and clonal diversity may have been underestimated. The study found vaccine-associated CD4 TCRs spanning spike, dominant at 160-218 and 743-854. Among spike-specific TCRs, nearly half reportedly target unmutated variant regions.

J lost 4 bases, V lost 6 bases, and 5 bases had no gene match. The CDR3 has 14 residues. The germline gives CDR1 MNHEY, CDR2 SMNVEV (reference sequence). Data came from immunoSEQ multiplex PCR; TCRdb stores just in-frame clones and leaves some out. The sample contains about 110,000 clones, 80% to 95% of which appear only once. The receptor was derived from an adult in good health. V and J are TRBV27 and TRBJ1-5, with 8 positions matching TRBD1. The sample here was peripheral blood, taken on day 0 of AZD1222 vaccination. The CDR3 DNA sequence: TGTGCCAGCAGGGTCGGGACAGGAAATCAGCCCCAGCATTTT. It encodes CASRVGTGNQPQHF.